This T cell receptor (beta chain) stems from a study of T-cell reconstitution after alpha-beta-depleted transplantation in children. Unique molecular identifiers were used to barcode this TCRbeta library. TCRdb re-analysed the PCR reads in MiXCR, keeping a single row per CDR3 protein. Here the sample spans a few hundred thousand distinct CDR3 sequences, roughly 9.1% being singletons. Trimming left V 7 bases short and J 3 bases short, with 22 bases between. CDR3 length equals 16 residues. Looked up from germline, CDR1 is MDHEN and CDR2 is SYDVKM. Points on this clonotype: The antigen is undetermined. This may arise from a read error, as a much more abundant clone is one base away.

Study-wide findings and caveats: The study traced high day-60 TCRbeta diversity in some patients to surviving recipient T cells and thymic progenitors. Reportedly, alpha-beta T cells present about two months post-transplant originated from several hundred expanded clones of graft origin. At the one-year point after transplant, T-cell counts and TCRbeta diversity were found to come mostly from T cells that had been newly produced.

V usage is TRBV28 and J usage is TRBJ2-7; unclear D gene. The sequence derives from a boy in the first two years of life with acute myeloid leukemia, due to receive a stem cell transplant. Sequenced material: PBMCs, taken before TCRalphabeta/CD19-depleted stem cell transplant. The CDR3 here is CASTIGLVETNYEQYF. The CDR3 DNA reads TGTGCCAGCACCATCGGGCTAGTGGAGACCAACTACGAGCAGTACTTC.